The 12 T cell receptor beta chains below come from one sample, sequenced in a study of vaccination effects on CD4 cells after COVID-19. CD4+ T cells specific for antigen were expanded with viral peptide pools by the ViraFEST assay before sequencing. Investigators separated out CD4+ T cells once 10 days of culture had passed. It was two doses of either the BNT162b2 or mRNA-1273 vaccine that participants received. These receptors lack a known antigen. Using immunoSEQ multiplex PCR, the repertoire was profiled, and TCRdb retains in-frame clones only, with some absent. The sample lists 25,000 to 35,000 clones; around 75% were seen once. The source material was CD4+ T cells from PBMCs cultured with SARS-CoV-2 spike peptides, sampled after COVID-19 vaccination. Receptors originate from a human donor who received a COVID-19 vaccine. Some clones in this sample may be carry-over from other donors' samples.

This clone was picked up one time. CDR3 protein: CASSYSEGRAQYF. DNA for the CDR3: TGTGCCAGCAGTTACTCCGAGGGTAGGGCGCAGTATTTT. This chain connects TRBV6-6 to TRBJ2-3; D is possibly TRBD2 (5 bases). CDR3 length: 13 amino acids. V dropped 0 bases and J dropped 10 bases, with 11 bases sitting between them. Germline V CDR1 and CDR2: MNHNY, SVGAGI (reference sequence).

The genes are TRBV6-5 and TRBJ2-7; D may match TRBD1 or TRBD2 (5 bases each). The CDR3 totals 16 residues. The V end was cut by 4 bases, the J end by 2 bases, with 18 bases between. Looked up from germline, CDR1 is MNHEY and CDR2 is SVGAGI. The CDR3 DNA sequence: TGTGCCAGCAGTTCCCTTCAGGGAGTTAAGACCTACGAGCAGTACGTC. Protein: CASSSLQGVKTYEQYV.

The V call is TRBV3-1 (or the pseudogene TRBV3-2), the J call TRBJ2-3; D is uncertain. CDR3 length equals 15 residues. V was cut by 0 bases and J by 4 bases, with 11 bases left in between. Per the germline V gene, CDR1 is LGHDT and CDR2 is YNNKEL (reference sequence). CDR3 amino acids: CASSQESRSSDTQYF. The CDR3 region has the DNA TGTGCCAGCAGCCAAGAATCCAGGAGCTCAGATACGCAGTATTTT.

This sequence joins TRBV6-5 and TRBJ1-1; 7 bases are a match to TRBD1. CDR1 MNHEY and CDR2 SVGAGI come from the germline V gene. J gave up 1 base and V 7 bases, and 6 bases lay outside the gene matches. The CDR3 is 14 residues long. The CDR3 DNA follows: TGTGCCAGCACAGGGGGAGGGGCGAACACTGAAGCTTTCTTT. It codes for CASTGGGANTEAFF.

The genes are TRBV9 and TRBJ1-2, with D maybe TRBD1 (5 bases). This CDR3 contains 14 residues. Germline V gene sequence: CDR1 SGDLS, CDR2 YYNGEE. Between the trimmed V and J ends, which lost 4 bases and 4 bases, there was a span of 14 bases. The CDR3 DNA sequence: TGTGCCAGCAGCTTAACGGGACTCCGCTATGGCTACACCTTC. Translation gives CASSLTGLRYGYTF.

The chain links TRBV19 to TRBJ2-1; 7 bases map to TRBD1. The CDR3 contains 14 residues. The germline V gene has CDR1 LNHDA and CDR2 SQIVND (reference sequence). The V segment lost 10 bases and the J segment 0 bases; nucleotides outside the gene matches: 6. CDR3 nucleotides: TGTGCCACCAGACAGGGAGTCTCCTACAATGAGCAGTTCTTC. Its translation: CATRQGVSYNEQFF. The variable domain in full, with the rest retrieved from reference TRBV19 and TRBJ2-1, is DGGITQSPKYLFRKEGQNVTLSCEQNLNHDAMYWYRQDPGQGLRLIYYSQIVNDFQKGDIAEGYSVSREKKESFPLTVTSAQKNPTAFYLCATRQGVSYNEQFFGPGTRLTVL.

The chain links TRBV30 to TRBJ2-2; 7 bases line up with TRBD2. In germline, CDR1 is GTSNPN, CDR2 SVGIG (reference sequence). The junction had 7 bases not matched to a gene; V was cut back by 2 bases and J by 7 bases. CDR3 length: 14 residues. CDR3 protein: CAWSFTWGGGELFF. CDR3 coding DNA: TGTGCCTGGAGTTTCACCTGGGGGGGCGGGGAGCTGTTTTTT. Together with reference TRBV30 and TRBJ2-2, the CDR3 gives the full variable domain: SQTIHQWPATLVQPVGSPLSLECTVEGTSNPNLYWYRQAAGRGLQLLFYSVGIGQISSEVPQNLSASRPQDRQFILSSKKLLLSDSGFYLCAWSFTWGGGELFFGEGSRLTVL.

This chain uses TRBV18 with TRBJ1-5, with TRBD1 as a possible D gene (5 bases). CDR3 length equals 15 residues. Trimming pared 2 bases from V and 0 bases from J, leaving 8 bases between. Germline values: CDR1 KGHSH, CDR2 LQKENI. For the CDR3, the DNA is TGTGCCAGCTCACCAGGGGGAAATAGCAATCAGCCCCAGCATTTT. It specifies CASSPGGNSNQPQHF.

V is TRBV4-1 and J is TRBJ1-5; no reliable D call. V shed 3 bases and J shed 4 bases, with 13 bases lying between them. In germline, CDR1 is MGHRA, CDR2 YSYEKL. The CDR3 contains 15 residues. This CDR3 is CASSQWTQRNQPQHF. CDR3 DNA: TGCGCCAGCAGCCAGTGGACTCAGCGGAATCAGCCCCAGCATTTT.

This clone was seen more than once but under ten times. The chain couples TRBV12-5 to TRBJ2-1, with D perhaps matching TRBD1 (6 bases). V shed 1 base and J shed 0 bases, with 10 bases lying between them. Germline values: CDR1 LGHNT, CDR2 FRNRAP. There are 16 residues in the CDR3. The chain's CDR3 is CASGLGTAGSYNEQFF. The CDR3 DNA reads TGTGCTAGTGGTTTGGGGACAGCAGGCTCCTACAATGAGCAGTTCTTC.

This clone was detected only a few times. The chain couples TRBV12-3 or TRBV12-4 to TRBJ1-2; D call uncertain. Trimming stripped 4 bases from V and 7 bases from J, with 13 bases between. The CDR3 sequence is 13 residues long. The CDR3 spells CASSYPVEGGYTF. The CDR3 bases are TGTGCCAGCAGTTATCCCGTGGAGGGTGGCTACACCTTC.

The rearrangement joins TRBV5-1 to TRBJ1-2, with 7 bases aligning to TRBD1. Germline V gives CDR1 SGHRS, CDR2 YFSETQ. With 0 bases clipped from V and 6 bases from J, the junction kept 11 bases outside the gene matches. This CDR3 comprises 16 residues. CDR3: CASSLGNPTGANGYTF. The DNA for the CDR3 is TGCGCCAGCAGCTTGGGAAATCCAACAGGGGCAAATGGCTACACCTTC.